This T cell receptor beta chain was found in a study of Ad26.COV2.S vaccination and SARS-CoV-2 variants. Study information: The vaccine Ad26.COV2.S was put into the muscle once, or twice with 56 days between. Findings and caveats of the study: CD8+ and CD4+ T cells specific for spike reportedly responded with substantial breadth after vaccination. Vaccinated and placebo-treated recipients had similar non-spike TCR breadth.

The assay was immunoSEQ multiplex PCR, and TCRdb's table has in-frame clones only and misses some. The sample consists of around 450,000 clones, 89% of them appearing once. This clone was seen once. Its cognate antigen is unknown. V gave up 8 bases and J gave up 4 bases; unmatched junction bases: 10. Germline CDR1 MDHEN, CDR2 SYDVKM. The CDR3 runs 14 residues. The treatment here: about 20 received Ad26.COV2.S at low or high dose, single or two shots; roughly five received placebo; per-sample allocation not given. Day 63 after the first vaccine or placebo injection was the time point for sampling. Ad26 vector vaccine expressed Wuhan-strain SARS-CoV-2 spike.

The sequence derives from a person aged 18-60 years who received the Ad26.COV2.S COVID-19 vaccine or a placebo. Source: peripheral blood, taken in a trial of Ad26.COV2.S vaccine versus placebo. The chain employs TRBV28 and TRBJ2-7, with TRBD1 matching 8 bases. The CDR3 sequence is CASRTGTGLYEQYF. In DNA form, the CDR3 reads TGTGCCAGCCGAACCGGGACAGGATTATACGAGCAGTACTTC. Supplemented by reference TRBV28 and TRBJ2-7, the full variable domain reads DVKVTQSSRYLVKRTGEKVFLECVQDMDHENMFWYRQDPGLGLRLIYFSYDVKMKEKGDIPEGYSVSREKKERFSLILESASTNQTSMYLCASRTGTGLYEQYFGPGTRLTVT.